A single sample gave rise to the 16 T cell receptor beta chains below, sequenced in a study of cytomegalovirus exposure and HLA in healthy donors. The PCR was carried out with 60 Vbeta primers and 13 Jbeta primers. Produced via immunoSEQ multiplex PCR; TCRdb's table is partial and in-frame only. The sample shows about 130,000 clones, 82% of them seen only once. The sequenced sample was PBMCs. Receptors were obtained from a boy between 10 and 17 years old in good health and CMV-seronegative.

J is TRBJ1-1 and V is TRBV10-1, with a weak D call TRBD1 (6 bases). Looked up from germline, CDR1 is WNHNN and CDR2 is SYGVQD (reference sequence). The CDR3 extends over 14 amino acids. The V end lost 5 bases, the J end lost 5 bases, and 15 bases lay between the germline ends. The CDR3 is CASSSHRTDTEAFF. The CDR3, as DNA: TGCGCCAGCAGTAGCCATCGGACAGATACTGAAGCTTTCTTT.

This chain joins TRBV6-1 and TRBJ2-7; 7 nucleotides align to TRBD2. Germline V gene data show CDR1 as MNHNS and CDR2 as SASEGT. J was trimmed by 12 bases and V by 7 bases; bases with no gene match: 21. The length of the CDR3 is 15 residues. CDR3 sequence (DNA): TGTGCCAGCACCCCAGATGGGCTAGCGGCTGCACCTCCGTACTTC. Amino acid sequence: CASTPDGLAAAPPYF.

The chain joins TRBV14 to TRBJ2-3, with D perhaps TRBD2 (6 bases). V was clipped by 5 bases and J by 7 bases, with 16 bases between them. CDR3 length: 14 residues. Germline CDR1 SGHDN, CDR2 FVKESK. In nucleotides, the CDR3 is TGTGCCAGCAGCGAGTTAGCGGAGGATTATACGCAGTATTTT. As protein: CASSELAEDYTQYF. Full variable domain (remainder filled in from reference TRBV14 and TRBJ2-3): EAGVTQFPSHSVIEKGQTVTLRCDPISGHDNLYWYRRVMGKEIKFLLHFVKESKQDESGMPNNRFLAERTGGTYSTLKVQPAELEDSGVYFCASSELAEDYTQYFGPGTRLTVL.

This clone was observed a few times. The genes are TRBV5-8 and TRBJ1-5; weak D call: TRBD1 (5 bases). This CDR3 region has 15 residues. Trimming left V 4 bases short and J 1 base short, with 12 bases between. In germline, CDR1 is SGHTS, CDR2 YDEGEE. The CDR3 sequence is CASSLMAGSNQPQHF. CDR3 bases: TGTGCCAGCAGCCTCATGGCAGGGAGCAATCAGCCCCAGCATTTT.

The V call is TRBV29-1, the J call TRBJ2-5, with D maybe TRBD2 (5 bases). The germline CDR1 and CDR2 sequences are SQVTM and ANQGSEA. The CDR3 is made up of 14 amino acids. Trimming pared 2 bases from V and 1 base from J, leaving 11 bases between. The CDR3 protein is CSVETGISQETQYF. Written as DNA, the CDR3 is TGCAGCGTTGAAACGGGGATCTCCCAAGAGACCCAGTACTTC.

The chain uses TRBV25-1 and TRBJ2-5, with a tentative D call TRBD2 (6 bases). This CDR3 is 12 amino acids long. V gave up 9 bases and J gave up 5 bases, with 13 bases separating them. Germline CDR1 MGHDK, CDR2 SYGVNS. CDR3 nucleotides: TGTGCCAGGAACGGGAGTTCGGAGACCCAGTACTTC. It specifies CARNGSSETQYF.

The V gene is TRBV6-6, the J gene TRBJ2-7; TRBD1 aligns across 7 bases. This CDR3 has 14 amino acids. V shed 6 bases, J shed 5 bases, and the junction held 10 bases outside the gene matches. Germline values: CDR1 MNHNY, CDR2 SVGAGI (reference sequence). CDR3 sequence reads: CASRRGHIGDEQYF. CDR3 nucleotides: TGTGCCAGCAGGAGGGGGCACATTGGAGACGAGCAGTACTTC.

This clone was counted only a few times. V and J are TRBV6-5 and TRBJ1-4; 7 nucleotides match TRBD1. The V gene end was trimmed by 6 bases and the J gene end by 8 bases; junction bases not matched to a gene: 9. Looked up from germline, CDR1 is MNHEY and CDR2 is SVGAGI. The CDR3 has 14 amino acids. The DNA for the CDR3 is TGTGCCAGCAGACCCACAGGGGTGCGGGAAAAACTGTTTTTT. As protein: CASRPTGVREKLFF.

The chain employs TRBV30 and TRBJ2-5; D ambiguous. The CDR3 consists of 13 residues. V shed 2 bases and J shed 1 base, with 8 bases lying between them. Per the germline V gene, CDR1 is GTSNPN and CDR2 is SVGIG (reference sequence). The CDR3 spells CAWSSLPQETQYF. CDR3 nucleotides: TGTGCCTGGAGTAGCTTGCCCCAAGAGACCCAGTACTTC. The entire variable domain, with the rest obtained from reference TRBV30 and TRBJ2-5, is as follows: SQTIHQWPATLVQPVGSPLSLECTVEGTSNPNLYWYRQAAGRGLQLLFYSVGIGQISSEVPQNLSASRPQDRQFILSSKKLLLSDSGFYLCAWSSLPQETQYFGPGTRLLVL.

The V and J genes are TRBV12-5 and TRBJ1-1; 9 nucleotides agree with TRBD1. Germline CDR1 and CDR2: LGHNT and FRNRAP. V lost 4 bases, J lost 6 bases, and 6 bases stayed unmatched. CDR3 length: 14 amino acids. For the CDR3, the DNA is TGTGCTAGTGGTTCGGGACAGGGTACGGCTGAAGCTTTCTTT. Encoded protein: CASGSGQGTAEAFF.

V usage is TRBV2 and J usage is TRBJ1-2; 9 positions agree with TRBD1. The V gene's germline CDR1 is SNHLY and CDR2 FYNNEI. This CDR3 spans 13 amino acids. The ends lost 3 bases at V and 6 bases at J; junction bases unmatched: 2. CDR3 region: CASSDYRGHGYTF. The CDR3 coding sequence is TGTGCCAGCAGTGATTACAGGGGGCATGGCTACACCTTC.

The chain carries TRBV9 and TRBJ2-2; TRBD2 aligns across 10 bases. The germline gives CDR1 SGDLS, CDR2 YYNGEE. The CDR3 runs 15 residues. The ends lost 6 bases at V and 4 bases at J; junction bases unmatched: 6. CDR3 in DNA: TGTGCCAGCACTAGCGGGAGCCCGGGCACCGGGGAGCTGTTTTTT. This sequence encodes CASTSGSPGTGELFF. Together with reference TRBV9 and TRBJ2-2, the CDR3 gives the full variable domain: DSGVTQTPKHLITATGQRVTLRCSPRSGDLSVYWYQQSLDQGLQFLIQYYNGEERAKGNILERFSAQQFPDLHSELNLSSLELGDSALYFCASTSGSPGTGELFFGEGSRLTVL.

In this sample, this clone turned up once. The chain links TRBV5-1 to TRBJ2-7; 9 nucleotides agree with TRBD1. The CDR3 covers 15 residues. The germline V gene encodes CDR1 SGHRS and CDR2 YFSETQ. The trim removed 2 bases at V and 5 bases at J, leaving 8 bases unmatched. Written as DNA, the CDR3 is TGCGCCAGCAGCTTCCTGACAGGGGGTCTCGACGAGCAGTACTTC. Translation gives CASSFLTGGLDEQYF.

This clone was picked up one time. V gene TRBV4-1 combines with J gene TRBJ2-3; D may be TRBD2 (7 bases). Germline lookup yields CDR1 MGHRA and CDR2 YSYEKL. The CDR3 length is 12 residues. V gave up 7 bases and J gave up 5 bases, with 10 bases separating them. The DNA of the CDR3 is TGCGCCAGCAAAGGGGGGGGAGATACGCAGTATTTT. This encodes CASKGGGDTQYF.

This chain uses TRBV27 with TRBJ2-7; TRBD1 matches at 8 bases. The V segment lost 6 bases and the J segment 4 bases; nucleotides outside the gene matches: 5. Germline CDR1 and CDR2: MNHEY and SMNVEV (reference sequence). There are 13 residues in the CDR3. The DNA for the CDR3 is TGTGCCAGCAGCAGGGGGCGCGGGTACGAGCAGTACTTC. Translating gives CASSRGRGYEQYF.

The J gene is TRBJ1-1, the V gene TRBV7-2; TRBD1 might be the D (6 bases). The V gene's germline CDR1 is SGHTA and CDR2 FQGNSA. V lost 3 bases and J lost 1, with 9 bases in between. The CDR3 runs 14 residues. The CDR3 DNA follows: TGTGCCAGCAGCTTCCAGGACAGGAACACTGAAGCTTTCTTT. It specifies CASSFQDRNTEAFF.